This T cell receptor (beta chain) was found in a study of identifying expanded T cells in peripheral blood. Study results and limitations: Over about two and four weeks, about 15 and 19 clones changed, versus 1.2 between replicates.

This CDR3 comprises 16 residues. The junction had 9 bases not matched to a gene; V was cut back by 5 bases and J by 2 bases. Germline CDR1 reads SEHNR; CDR2 reads FQNEAQ (reference sequence). A word on this clone: Its target is not known.

Using immunoSEQ multiplex PCR, the repertoire was profiled, and TCRdb retains in-frame clones only, with some absent. This sample yields tens of thousands of clones, of which about four fifths are seen a single time; about a fifth belongs to the top ten. The specimen was blood. The rearrangement uses TRBV7-9 and TRBJ2-1, with 7 bases matching TRBD1. This clonotype originated in a person aged 18 to 75 in good health. This CDR3 is CASSPSDRVAYNEQFF. CDR3 DNA sequence: TGTGCCAGCAGCCCCAGCGACAGGGTAGCCTACAATGAGCAGTTCTTC. Full variable domain (missing parts from reference TRBV7-9 and TRBJ2-1): DTGVSQNPRHKITKRGQNVTFRCDPISEHNRLYWYRQTLGQGPEFLTYFQNEAQLEKSRLLSDRFSAERPKGSFSTLEIQRTEQGDSAMYLCASSPSDRVAYNEQFFGPGTRLTVL.